These 17 T cell receptor beta chains came from one sample sequenced in a study of blood T cell repertoires in COVID-19. Measured with immunoSEQ multiplex PCR; TCRdb has only the in-frame clones, and not every one. Here the sample spans 350,000 to 400,000 clones, approximately 90% being singletons. Sequenced: PBMCs or T cells enriched from blood (not recorded which). These receptors were collected from a man younger than 30 who had recovered from COVID-19.

The chain employs TRBV2 and TRBJ1-2; no reliable D call. The germline V gene has CDR1 SNHLY and CDR2 FYNNEI. This CDR3 is 11 amino acids long. CDR3 bases: TGTACCACCGGGAGTAACTATGGCTACACCTTC. Encoded protein: CTTGSNYGYTF.

The chain has TRBV7-2 and TRBJ2-7, with 10 bases that match TRBD2. Germline CDR1 is SGHTA and CDR2 is FQGNSA. The CDR3 has 15 residues. The junction had 7 bases not matched to a gene; V was cut back by 5 bases and J by 3 bases. CDR3 protein: CASSPLAGVNYEQYF. As DNA, the CDR3 is TGTGCCAGCAGCCCTCTAGCGGGAGTAAACTACGAGCAGTACTTC.

This rearrangement joins TRBV28 to TRBJ2-2; 7 bases align to TRBD2. The CDR3 is 14 residues long. The germline CDR1 and CDR2 sequences are MDHEN and SYDVKM. V was pared by 6 bases and J by 6 bases, with 7 bases of the junction left unmatched. The CDR3 sequence: CASSGAGSSGELFF. CDR3 DNA sequence: TGTGCCAGCAGCGGAGCGGGATCTTCCGGGGAGCTGTTTTTT.

CDR3 amino acids: CASSPTGTGRDSPLHF. The DNA for the CDR3 is TGTGCCAGCAGTCCCACCGGGACAGGGAGGGATTCACCCCTCCACTTT. This chain joins TRBV3-1 (or the pseudogene TRBV3-2) and TRBJ1-6, with TRBD1 matching 9 bases. The CDR3 covers 16 residues. Trimming removed 6 bases from V and 8 bases from J; junction bases left unmatched: 11. Germline values: CDR1 LGHDT, CDR2 YNNKEL (reference sequence).

Comments on this clone: At one end, the junction sequence differs from germline, possibly due to a read error. The V call is TRBV5-8, the J call TRBJ1-4; TRBD1 might be the D (5 bases). The CDR3 runs to 12 residues. Germline lookup yields CDR1 SGHTS and CDR2 YDEGEE. The CDR3 DNA follows: TGTGCCAGCAGCCCTTCTGTGGGGCCTGTCCGTTTT. This codes for CASSPSVGPVRF.

The J gene is TRBJ2-1, the V gene TRBV6-6, with TRBD2 identical over 9 bases. V lost 5 bases, J lost 7 bases, and 12 bases stayed unmatched. Germline values: CDR1 MNHNY, CDR2 SVGAGI (reference sequence). The CDR3 is 16 residues long. The CDR3 DNA sequence: TGTGCCAGCAGTCGAATTCTAGCGGGATCTTGGAATGAGCAGTTCTTC. It yields the protein CASSRILAGSWNEQFF.

The chain is built from TRBV9 and TRBJ2-1, with TRBD2 matching 9 bases. The germline CDR1 and CDR2 sequences are SGDLS and YYNGEE. This CDR3 has 16 amino acids. Trimming took 3 bases from V and 0 from J; bases not matched to a gene: 4. The CDR3 region is CASSANSGSSYNEQFF. The CDR3 nucleotides read TGTGCCAGCAGCGCCAATAGCGGGAGCTCCTACAATGAGCAGTTCTTC.

V gene TRBV5-1 combines with J gene TRBJ1-1, with TRBD1 identical over 10 bases. The V segment lost 5 bases and the J segment 1 base; nucleotides outside the gene matches: 5. Germline-derived CDR1 and CDR2 are SGHRS and YFSETQ. CDR3 length: 15 amino acids. Written as DNA, the CDR3 is TGCGCCAGCAGAACCGGGACAGGGGAGAACACTGAAGCTTTCTTT. Protein: CASRTGTGENTEAFF.

This chain links TRBV25-1 with TRBJ2-7; weak D call: TRBD2 (6 bases). This CDR3 is built from 14 residues. CDR1 is MGHDK, CDR2 SYGVNS, per germline. V lost 5 bases, J lost 5 bases, and 16 bases lay in between. The CDR3 region has the DNA TGTGCCAGCAGTATAGCGGCCCACCCCAACGAGCAGTACTTC. This gives the protein CASSIAAHPNEQYF.

This chain uses TRBV9 with TRBJ1-1; TRBD1 is a possible D gene (6 bases). This CDR3 region has 18 residues. Germline CDR1 is SGDLS and CDR2 is YYNGEE. Trimming took 0 bases from V and 5 from J, leaving 23 bases between them. The CDR3 DNA sequence: TGTGCCAGCAGCGTAGTCCCGCCTCCCGACAGGCGATGTACTGAAGCTTTCTTT. Translating gives CASSVVPPPDRRCTEAFF.

To note about this clone: One end of the junction is discordant with germline, which a read error may explain. The rearrangement uses TRBV12-3 or TRBV12-4 and TRBJ1-3; no firm D call. The length of the CDR3 is 13 residues. The CDR3 here is CASSSGSGNTIYF. In nucleotides, the CDR3 is TGTGCCAGTAGTTCAGGCTCTGGAAACACCATATATTTT.

Written as DNA, the CDR3 is TGCGCCAGCAGCTTCTCCATCAACCCCAGGTGGGCCATCGACAATGAGCAGTTCTTC. Translating gives CASSFSINPRWAIDNEQFF. The J gene is TRBJ2-1, the V gene TRBV5-1; D gene ambiguous. The germline CDR1 and CDR2 sequences are SGHRS and YFSETQ. This CDR3 has 19 residues. Trimming stripped 2 bases from V and 5 bases from J, with 26 bases between.

This clone occurred once. The chain is built from TRBV12-5 and TRBJ1-1, with D possibly being TRBD1 (6 bases). Trimming took 4 bases from V and 0 from J, leaving 18 bases between them. The CDR3 contains 17 residues. CDR1 and CDR2 from the germline V gene are LGHNT and FRNRAP. CDR3 region: CASGSISQGKLNTEAFF. In nucleotides, the CDR3 is TGTGCTAGTGGTTCAATTTCGCAGGGGAAGTTGAACACTGAAGCTTTCTTT.

The chain couples TRBV5-1 to TRBJ2-7; no clear D gene. The CDR3 runs 13 residues. Trimming cost V 0 bases and J 5 bases, with 9 bases left between them. Germline V lookup: CDR1 SGHRS, CDR2 YFSETQ. In nucleotides, the CDR3 is TGCGCCAGCAGCTTGGGCAGGAATAACGAGCAGTACTTC. Its protein is CASSLGRNNEQYF.

The V and J genes are TRBV5-6 and TRBJ1-2, with 8 bases fitting TRBD1. Germline-derived CDR1 and CDR2 are SGHDT and YYEEEE. CDR3 length equals 14 residues. V trimming: 2 bases; J trimming: 12 bases; junction bases outside the gene matches: 12. This CDR3 reads CASSFGWTGKKDTF. The CDR3, as DNA: TGTGCCAGCAGCTTCGGATGGACAGGGAAAAAAGACACCTTC.

This chain uses TRBV6-5 with TRBJ2-5; D call uncertain. The germline CDR1 and CDR2 sequences are MNHEY and SVGAGI. The CDR3 consists of 15 residues. V shed 7 bases and J shed 4 bases, with 19 bases lying between them. For the CDR3, the DNA is TGTGCCAGCATCGGGTGGTCAAAGATAGGAGAGACCCAGTACTTC. Its translation is CASIGWSKIGETQYF.

The CDR3 DNA follows: TGTGCCACCGCCGGGGATAGCTCTGTCGACGAGCAGTACTTC. Its protein is CATAGDSSVDEQYF. This chain links TRBV10-3 with TRBJ2-7; maybe TRBD2 (5 bases). CDR3 length: 14 residues. V was clipped by 10 bases and J by 5 bases, with 21 bases between them. Germline CDR1 and CDR2: ENHRY and SYGVKD.